A selection of T cell receptor beta chains follows, all from one sample in a study of blood T cell repertoires in COVID-19. Assay used: immunoSEQ multiplex PCR; TCRdb lists only in-frame clones, some missing. The sample holds fewer than 100,000 clones, 70% to 90% seen once. The specimen was peripheral blood. The receptors here all came from a man aged 70-80 years with acute or convalescent COVID-19. Each CDR3 is given with its conserved first and last residue. D genes are given only for firm matches. Rows may omit the clone size; those that give it use once, few, many or a size class.

TRBJ1-1	13	NA	TRBV11-2	NA	TGTGCCGCCTCTTGGGGCAGGAACACTGAAGCTTTCTTT	CAASWGRNTEAFF
TRBJ2-2	15	once	TRBV29-1	TRBD1	TGCAGCGTGGACAGGGGGCCGAGTAACACCGGGGAGCTGTTTTTT	CSVDRGPSNTGELFF
TRBJ2-3	15	NA	TRBV5-5	TRBD1	TGTGCCAGCAGCTTGGCCGGGACAGGGGCAGATACGCAGTATTTT	CASSLAGTGADTQYF
TRBJ1-3	15	NA	TRBV11-2	NA	TGTGCCAGCAGCTTAGACGGAGCCTCTGGAAACACCATATATTTT	CASSLDGASGNTIYF
TRBJ2-5	15	NA	TRBV6-4	TRBD2	TGTGCCAGCAGTGAGGAAGCGGGGGGCAAAGAGACCCAGTACTTC	CASSEEAGGKETQYF
TRBJ1-4	16	NA	TRBV27	NA	TGTGCCAGCAGGATCACAATCCATGCAACTAATGAAAAACTGTTTTTT	CASRITIHATNEKLFF
TRBJ1-1	14	once	TRBV18	TRBD1	TGTGCCAGCTCATCGGGACAGGGGGCCTCTGAAGCTTTCTTT	CASSSGQGASEAFF
TRBJ2-2	18	NA	TRBV27	NA	TGTGCCAGCAGTCCCACCCTGGGGGGGGCCGCGAACACCGGGGAGCTGTTTTTT	CASSPTLGGAANTGELFF
TRBJ1-1	18	NA	TRBV23-1	NA	TGCGCCAGCAGTCAATCCGAAATAGAGGGATCAATGAACACTGAAGCTTTCTTT	CASSQSEIEGSMNTEAFF
TRBJ1-4	14	NA	TRBV7-9	TRBD1	TGTGCCAGCAGCCCCGGACAGGGTCAATGGGGACTGTTTTTT	CASSPGQGQWGLFF
TRBJ2-5	14	NA	TRBV30	TRBD2	TGTGCCTGGAGTGGCGGGGGGGCCTCAGAGACCCAGTACTTC	CAWSGGGASETQYF
TRBJ1-1	13	NA	TRBV29-1	TRBD1	TGCAGCGTAGGGACAGTCGAGAGCACTGAAGCTTTCTTT	CSVGTVESTEAFF
TRBJ1-6	14	NA	TRBV2	NA	TGTGCCACCAGGGGAGGGGGACTGGCTTCACCCCTCCACTTT	CATRGGGLASPLHF
TRBJ1-2	14	NA	TRBV2	NA	TGTGCCAGCAGTGAGGATTCCGGGTTTTATGGCTACACCTTC	CASSEDSGFYGYTF
TRBJ1-5	16	once	TRBV27	NA	TGTGCCAGCAGTCTTTACGGGGGATCGGGCCCTCAGCCCCAGCATTTT	CASSLYGGSGPQPQHF
TRBJ1-4	14	NA	TRBV28	NA	TGTGCCAGCAGTAAACAGGGTTACCATGAAAAACTGTTTTTT	CASSKQGYHEKLFF
TRBJ1-1	12	NA	TRBV18	TRBD1	TGTGCCAGCTCACCAGGACAGGGAAAAGCTTTCTTT	CASSPGQGKAFF
TRBJ1-1	14	NA	TRBV6-5	TRBD1	TGTGCCAGCACCCAGGGACAGGGGAACACTGAAGCTTTCTTT	CASTQGQGNTEAFF